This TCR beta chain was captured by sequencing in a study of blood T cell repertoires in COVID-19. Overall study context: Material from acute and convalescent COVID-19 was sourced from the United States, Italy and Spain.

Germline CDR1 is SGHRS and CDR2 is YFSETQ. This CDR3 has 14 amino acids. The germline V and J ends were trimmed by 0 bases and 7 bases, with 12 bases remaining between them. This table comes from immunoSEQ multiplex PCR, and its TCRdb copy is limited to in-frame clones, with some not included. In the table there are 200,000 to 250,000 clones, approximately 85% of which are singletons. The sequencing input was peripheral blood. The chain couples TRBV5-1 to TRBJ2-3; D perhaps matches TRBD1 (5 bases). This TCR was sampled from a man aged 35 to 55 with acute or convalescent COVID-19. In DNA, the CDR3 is TGCGCCAGCAGCTTGGAAGACAGAGCCTATACGCAGTATTTT. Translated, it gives CASSLEDRAYTQYF.